Below are 10 T cell receptor beta chains sequenced from a single sample in a study of T-cell reconstitution after alpha-beta-depleted transplantation in children. It was with unique molecular identifiers that the TCRbeta library was prepared. TCRdb reanalysed the PCR reads using MiXCR and keeps one entry per CDR3 protein. The sample has 400,000 to 500,000 distinct CDR3 sequences, approximately 10% seen once; the top ten hold roughly 6%. The sequences come from PBMCs from the stem cell graft donor, collected from the stem cell graft. These receptors were taken from a human donor who donated a stem cell graft to a child with acute myeloid leukemia.

This clonotype was detected a few times. The chain joins TRBV7-2 to TRBJ2-1, with D perhaps matching TRBD1 or TRBD2 (5 bases each). With 0 bases removed from V and 2 bases from J, the gap between germline ends came to 8 bases. The CDR3 spans 15 residues. Germline V gives CDR1 SGHTA, CDR2 FQGNSA. The CDR3 DNA is TGTGCCAGCAGCTTAGCTATGGGACCCTACAATGAGCAGTTCTTC. Its translation: CASSLAMGPYNEQFF.

The table lists this clonotype with a few counts. This chain joins TRBV5-1 and TRBJ2-2; 7 bases are a match to TRBD1. The J segment lost 4 bases and the V segment lost 4 bases, leaving 4 bases of the junction unmatched. This CDR3 has 14 residues. In germline, CDR1 is SGHRS, CDR2 YFSETQ. The CDR3 is CASSTGQATGELFF. CDR3 DNA sequence: TGCGCCAGCAGCACCGGACAGGCCACCGGGGAGCTGTTTTTT.

This clonotype was counted ten times or more. The V gene is TRBV20-1, the J gene TRBJ2-1; D gene uncertain. V was shortened by 0 bases and J by 3 bases, with 9 bases between the two germline ends. CDR1 and CDR2 (germline): DFQATT, SNEGSKA (reference sequence). The CDR3 sequence is 14 residues long. The CDR3: CSARDGSHYNEQFF. The CDR3 region has the DNA TGCAGTGCTAGAGATGGTAGCCACTACAATGAGCAGTTCTTC.

This clonotype occurred many times. CDR3 sequence reads: CASSSARWEKLFF. In nucleotides, the CDR3 is TGTGCCAGCAGCTCGGCCCGGTGGGAAAAACTGTTTTTT. The V call is TRBV11-2, the J call TRBJ1-4; D unresolved. CDR1 is SGHAT, CDR2 FQNNGV, per germline. The CDR3 covers 13 residues. The V gene lost 4 bases and the J gene lost 8 bases, with 11 bases spanning the gap. The variable domain in full, completed from reference TRBV11-2 and TRBJ1-4, reads EAGVAQSPRYKIIEKRQSVAFWCNPISGHATLYWYQQILGQGPKLLIQFQNNGVVDDSQLPKDRFSAERLKGVDSTLKIQPAKLEDSAVYLCASSSARWEKLFFGSGTQLSVL.

J is TRBJ2-3 and V is TRBV11-2; 7 nucleotides agree with TRBD1. Germline CDR1 is SGHAT and CDR2 is FQNNGV. The V segment lost 1 base and the J segment 6 bases; nucleotides outside the gene matches: 7. There are 15 residues in the CDR3. CDR3 amino acids: CASSLGTGAGDTQYF. CDR3 nucleotides: TGTGCCAGCAGCTTAGGTACAGGGGCTGGGGATACGCAGTATTTT.

The rearrangement links TRBV27 to TRBJ1-2, with 9 bases fitting TRBD1. The CDR3 extends over 16 amino acids. Germline V CDR1 and CDR2: MNHEY, SMNVEV (reference sequence). The junction had 13 bases not matched to a gene; V was cut back by 6 bases and J by 5 bases. In nucleotides, the CDR3 is TGTGCCAGCAGACTTGCCCCGGGACAGGGAATTTATGGCTACACCTTC. Translation gives CASRLAPGQGIYGYTF.

V and J are TRBV4-2 and TRBJ2-7; 12 bases align to TRBD1. V lost 2 bases, J lost 5 bases, and 4 bases stayed unmatched. CDR1 and CDR2 from the germline V gene are LGHNA and YNFKEQ. The CDR3 has 15 amino acids. Written as DNA, the CDR3 is TGTGCCAGCAGCCAAACGGGACAGGGGGCCCACGAGCAGTACTTC. This codes for CASSQTGQGAHEQYF.

This chain joins TRBV6-4 and TRBJ2-3; no reliable D call. Germline V gives CDR1 MRHNA, CDR2 SNTAGT. The CDR3 is made up of 15 amino acids. V lost 6 bases, J lost 0 bases, and 13 bases lay in between. DNA for the CDR3: TGTGCCAGCAGGGACGAGGTACCTAGCACAGATACGCAGTATTTT. Protein product: CASRDEVPSTDTQYF.

This clonotype has at least ten counts. The chain carries TRBV5-1 and TRBJ2-2; D unresolved. The germline CDR1 and CDR2 sequences are SGHRS and YFSETQ. The ends were cut back, 4 bases at V and 2 bases at J, with 9 bases in the middle. The CDR3 sequence is 14 residues long. This CDR3 reads CASSPGPNTGELFF. DNA for the CDR3: TGCGCCAGCAGCCCCGGGCCCAACACCGGGGAGCTGTTTTTT. The entire variable domain, with the rest obtained from reference TRBV5-1 and TRBJ2-2, is as follows: KAGVTQTPRYLIKTRGQQVTLSCSPISGHRSVSWYQQTPGQGLQFLFEYFSETQRNKGNFPGRFSGRQFSNSRSEMNVSTLELGDSALYLCASSPGPNTGELFFGEGSRLTVL.

This clonotype was observed a handful of times. This chain connects TRBV5-1 to TRBJ2-5; 7 bases align to TRBD1. The CDR3 loop spans 14 amino acids. The J segment lost 3 bases and the V segment lost 3 bases, leaving 5 bases of the junction unmatched. Germline values: CDR1 SGHRS, CDR2 YFSETQ. CDR3 protein: CASSSGTAKETQYF. The DNA of the CDR3 is TGCGCCAGCAGCTCCGGGACAGCAAAAGAGACCCAGTACTTC. The entire variable domain, with the rest obtained from reference TRBV5-1 and TRBJ2-5, is as follows: KAGVTQTPRYLIKTRGQQVTLSCSPISGHRSVSWYQQTPGQGLQFLFEYFSETQRNKGNFPGRFSGRQFSNSRSEMNVSTLELGDSALYLCASSSGTAKETQYFGPGTRLLVL.